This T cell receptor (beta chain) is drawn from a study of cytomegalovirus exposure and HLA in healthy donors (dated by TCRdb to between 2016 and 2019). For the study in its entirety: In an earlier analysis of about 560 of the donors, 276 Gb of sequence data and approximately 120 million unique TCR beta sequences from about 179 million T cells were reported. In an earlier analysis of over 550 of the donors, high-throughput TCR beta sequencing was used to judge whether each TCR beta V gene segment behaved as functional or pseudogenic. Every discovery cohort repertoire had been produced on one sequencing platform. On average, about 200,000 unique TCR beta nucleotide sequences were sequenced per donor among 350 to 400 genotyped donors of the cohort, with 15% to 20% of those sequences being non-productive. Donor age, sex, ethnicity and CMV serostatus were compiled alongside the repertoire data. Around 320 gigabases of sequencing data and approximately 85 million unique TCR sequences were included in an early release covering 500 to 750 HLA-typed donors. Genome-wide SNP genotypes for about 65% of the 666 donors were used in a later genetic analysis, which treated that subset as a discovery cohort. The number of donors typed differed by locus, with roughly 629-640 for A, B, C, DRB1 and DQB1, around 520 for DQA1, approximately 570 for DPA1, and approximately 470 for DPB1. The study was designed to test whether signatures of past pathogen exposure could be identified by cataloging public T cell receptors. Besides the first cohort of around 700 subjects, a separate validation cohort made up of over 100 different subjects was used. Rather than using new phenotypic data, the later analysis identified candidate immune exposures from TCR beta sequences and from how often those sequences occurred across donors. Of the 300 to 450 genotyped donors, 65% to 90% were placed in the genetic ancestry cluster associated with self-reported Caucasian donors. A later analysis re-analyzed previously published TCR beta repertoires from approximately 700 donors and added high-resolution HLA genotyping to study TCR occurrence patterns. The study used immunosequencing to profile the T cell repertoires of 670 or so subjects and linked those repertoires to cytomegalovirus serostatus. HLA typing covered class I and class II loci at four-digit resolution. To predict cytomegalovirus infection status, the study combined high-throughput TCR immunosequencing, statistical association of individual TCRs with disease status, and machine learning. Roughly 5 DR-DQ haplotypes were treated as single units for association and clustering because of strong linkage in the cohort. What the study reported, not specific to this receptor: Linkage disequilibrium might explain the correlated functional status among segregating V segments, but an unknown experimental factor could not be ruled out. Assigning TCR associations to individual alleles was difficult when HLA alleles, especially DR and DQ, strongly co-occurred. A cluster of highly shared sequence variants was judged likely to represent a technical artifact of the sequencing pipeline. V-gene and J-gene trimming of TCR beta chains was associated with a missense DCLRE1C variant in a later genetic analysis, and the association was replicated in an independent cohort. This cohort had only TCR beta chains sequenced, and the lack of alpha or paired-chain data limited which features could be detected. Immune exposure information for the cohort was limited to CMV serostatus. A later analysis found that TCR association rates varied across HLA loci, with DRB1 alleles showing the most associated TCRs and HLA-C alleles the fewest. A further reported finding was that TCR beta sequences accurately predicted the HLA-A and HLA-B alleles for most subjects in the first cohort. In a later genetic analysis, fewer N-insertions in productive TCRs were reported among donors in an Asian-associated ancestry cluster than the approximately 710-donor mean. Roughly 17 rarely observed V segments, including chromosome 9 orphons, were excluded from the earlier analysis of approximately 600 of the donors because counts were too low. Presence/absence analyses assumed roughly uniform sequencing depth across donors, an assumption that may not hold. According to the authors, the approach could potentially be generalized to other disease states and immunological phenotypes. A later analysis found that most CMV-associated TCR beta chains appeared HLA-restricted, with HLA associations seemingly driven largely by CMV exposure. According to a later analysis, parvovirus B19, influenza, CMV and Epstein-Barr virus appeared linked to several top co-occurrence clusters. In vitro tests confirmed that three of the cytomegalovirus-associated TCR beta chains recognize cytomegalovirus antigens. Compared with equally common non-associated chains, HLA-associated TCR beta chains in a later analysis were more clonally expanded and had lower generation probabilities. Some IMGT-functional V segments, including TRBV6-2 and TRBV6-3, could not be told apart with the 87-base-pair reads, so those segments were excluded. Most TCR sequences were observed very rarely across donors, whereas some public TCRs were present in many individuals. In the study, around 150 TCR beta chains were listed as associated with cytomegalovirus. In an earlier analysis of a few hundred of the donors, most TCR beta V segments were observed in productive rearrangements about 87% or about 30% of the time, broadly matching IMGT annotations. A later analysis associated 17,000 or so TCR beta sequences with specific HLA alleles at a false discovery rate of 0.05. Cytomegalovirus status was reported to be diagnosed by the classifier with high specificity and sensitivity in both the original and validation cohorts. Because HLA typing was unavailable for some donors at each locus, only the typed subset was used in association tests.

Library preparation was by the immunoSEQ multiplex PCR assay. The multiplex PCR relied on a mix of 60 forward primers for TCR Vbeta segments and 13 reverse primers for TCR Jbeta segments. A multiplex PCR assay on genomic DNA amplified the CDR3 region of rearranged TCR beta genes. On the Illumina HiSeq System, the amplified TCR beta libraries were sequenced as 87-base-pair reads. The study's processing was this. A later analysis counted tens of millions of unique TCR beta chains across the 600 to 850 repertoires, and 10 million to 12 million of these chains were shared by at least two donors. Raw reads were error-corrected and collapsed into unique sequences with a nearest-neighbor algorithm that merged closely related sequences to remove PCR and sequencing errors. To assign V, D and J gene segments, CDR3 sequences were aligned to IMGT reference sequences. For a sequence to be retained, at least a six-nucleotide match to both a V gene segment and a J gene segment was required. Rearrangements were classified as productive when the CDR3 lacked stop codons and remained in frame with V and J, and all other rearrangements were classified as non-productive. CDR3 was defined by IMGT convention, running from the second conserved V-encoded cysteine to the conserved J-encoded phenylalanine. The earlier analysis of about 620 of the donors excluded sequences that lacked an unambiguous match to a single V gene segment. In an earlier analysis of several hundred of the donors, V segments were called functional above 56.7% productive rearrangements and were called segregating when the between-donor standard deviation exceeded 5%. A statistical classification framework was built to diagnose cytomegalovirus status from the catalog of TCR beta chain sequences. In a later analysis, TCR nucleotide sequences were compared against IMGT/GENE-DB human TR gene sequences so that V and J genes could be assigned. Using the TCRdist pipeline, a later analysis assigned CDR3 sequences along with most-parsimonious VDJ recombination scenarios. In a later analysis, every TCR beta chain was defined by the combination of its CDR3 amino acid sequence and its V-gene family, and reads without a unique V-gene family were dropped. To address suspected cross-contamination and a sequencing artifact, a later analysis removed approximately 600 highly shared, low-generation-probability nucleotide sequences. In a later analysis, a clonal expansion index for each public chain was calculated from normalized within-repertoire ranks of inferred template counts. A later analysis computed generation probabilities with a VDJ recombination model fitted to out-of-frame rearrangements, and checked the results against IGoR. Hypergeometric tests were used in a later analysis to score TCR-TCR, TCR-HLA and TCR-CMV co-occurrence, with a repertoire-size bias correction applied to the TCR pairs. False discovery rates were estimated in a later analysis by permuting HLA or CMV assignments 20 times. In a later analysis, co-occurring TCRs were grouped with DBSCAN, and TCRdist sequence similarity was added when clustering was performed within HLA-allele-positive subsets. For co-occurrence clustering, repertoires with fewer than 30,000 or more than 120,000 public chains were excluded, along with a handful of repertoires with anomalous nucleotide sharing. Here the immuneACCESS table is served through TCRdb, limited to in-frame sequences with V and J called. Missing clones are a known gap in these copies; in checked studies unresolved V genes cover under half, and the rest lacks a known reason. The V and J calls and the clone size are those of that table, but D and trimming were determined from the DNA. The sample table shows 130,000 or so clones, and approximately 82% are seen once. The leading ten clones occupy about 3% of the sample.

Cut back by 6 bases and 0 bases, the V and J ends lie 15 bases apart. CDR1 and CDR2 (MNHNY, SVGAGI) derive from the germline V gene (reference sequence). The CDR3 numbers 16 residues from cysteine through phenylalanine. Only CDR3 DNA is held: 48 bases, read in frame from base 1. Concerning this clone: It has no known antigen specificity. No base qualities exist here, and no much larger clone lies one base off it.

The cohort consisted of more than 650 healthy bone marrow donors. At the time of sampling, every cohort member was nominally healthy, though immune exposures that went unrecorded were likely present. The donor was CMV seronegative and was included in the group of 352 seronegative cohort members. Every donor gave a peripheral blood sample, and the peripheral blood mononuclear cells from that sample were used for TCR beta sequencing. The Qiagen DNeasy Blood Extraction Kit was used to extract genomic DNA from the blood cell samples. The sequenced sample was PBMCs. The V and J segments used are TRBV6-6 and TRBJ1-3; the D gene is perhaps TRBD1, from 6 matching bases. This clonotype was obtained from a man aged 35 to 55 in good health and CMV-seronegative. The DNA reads TGTGCCAGCAGAAATAAGCAGGGGCACTCTGGAAACACCATATATTTT. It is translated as CASRNKQGHSGNTIYF.